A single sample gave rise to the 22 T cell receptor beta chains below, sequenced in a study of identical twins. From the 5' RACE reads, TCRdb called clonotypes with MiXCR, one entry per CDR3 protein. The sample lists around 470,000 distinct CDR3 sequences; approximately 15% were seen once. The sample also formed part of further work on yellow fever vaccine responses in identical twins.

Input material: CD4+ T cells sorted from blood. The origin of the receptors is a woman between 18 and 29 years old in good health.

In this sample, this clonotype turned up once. The CDR3 DNA reads as TGTGCCAGCAGCTTGACCCTCTTACCGGGACCCCCCGAAGAGACCCAGTACTTC. Translating gives CASSLTLLPGPPEETQYF. J is TRBJ2-5 and V is TRBV5-6; TRBD1 or TRBD2 may be the D gene (5 bases each). Germline lookup yields CDR1 SGHDT and CDR2 YYEEEE. Trimming left V 1 base short and J 3 bases short, with 22 bases between. The CDR3 loop spans 18 amino acids.

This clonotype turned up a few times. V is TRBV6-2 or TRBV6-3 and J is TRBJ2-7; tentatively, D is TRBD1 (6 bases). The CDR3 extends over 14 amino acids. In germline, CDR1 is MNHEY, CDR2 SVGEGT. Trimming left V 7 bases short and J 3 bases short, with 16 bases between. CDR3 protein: CASNTQGNLYEQYF. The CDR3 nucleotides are TGTGCCAGCAATACCCAGGGGAACCTCTACGAGCAGTACTTC.

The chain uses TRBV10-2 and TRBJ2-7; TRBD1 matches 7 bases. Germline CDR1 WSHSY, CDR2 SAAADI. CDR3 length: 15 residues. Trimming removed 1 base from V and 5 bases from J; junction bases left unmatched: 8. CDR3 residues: CASSEFGTAPNEQYF. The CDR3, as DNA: TGCGCCAGCAGTGAGTTCGGGACAGCCCCCAACGAGCAGTACTTC.

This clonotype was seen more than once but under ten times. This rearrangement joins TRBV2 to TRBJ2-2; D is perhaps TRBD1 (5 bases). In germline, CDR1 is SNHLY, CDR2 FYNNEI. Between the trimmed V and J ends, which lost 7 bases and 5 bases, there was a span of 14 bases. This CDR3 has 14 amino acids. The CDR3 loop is CASIREKGTGELFF. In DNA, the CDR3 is TGTGCCAGCATTAGGGAAAAGGGGACCGGGGAGCTGTTTTTT.

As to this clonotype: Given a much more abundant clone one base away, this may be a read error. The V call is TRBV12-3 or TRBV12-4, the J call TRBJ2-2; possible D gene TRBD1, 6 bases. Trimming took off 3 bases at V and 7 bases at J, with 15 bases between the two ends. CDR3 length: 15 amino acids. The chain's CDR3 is CASSFLSRGDGELFF. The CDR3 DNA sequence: TGTGCCAGCAGTTTCCTCAGCAGGGGCGACGGGGAGCTGTTTTTT.

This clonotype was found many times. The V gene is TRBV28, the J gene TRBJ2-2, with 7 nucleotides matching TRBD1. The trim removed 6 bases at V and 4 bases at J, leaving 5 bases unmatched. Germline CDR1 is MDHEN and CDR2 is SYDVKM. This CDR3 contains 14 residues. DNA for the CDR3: TGTGCCAGCAGACACAGGGGTTTCACCGGGGAGCTGTTTTTT. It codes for CASRHRGFTGELFF.

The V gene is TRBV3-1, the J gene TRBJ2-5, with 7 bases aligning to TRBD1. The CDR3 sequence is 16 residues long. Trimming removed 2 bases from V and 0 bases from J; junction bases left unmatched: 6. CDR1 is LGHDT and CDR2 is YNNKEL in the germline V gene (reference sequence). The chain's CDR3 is CASSQRDRKNQETQYF. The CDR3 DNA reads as TGTGCCAGCAGCCAACGGGACAGAAAGAACCAAGAGACCCAGTACTTC.

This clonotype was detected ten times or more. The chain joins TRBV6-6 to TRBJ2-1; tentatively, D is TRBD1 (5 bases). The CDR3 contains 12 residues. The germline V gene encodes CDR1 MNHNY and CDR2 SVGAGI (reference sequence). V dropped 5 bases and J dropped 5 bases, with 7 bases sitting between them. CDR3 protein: CASSPRDNEQFF. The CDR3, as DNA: TGTGCCAGCAGTCCCAGGGACAATGAGCAGTTCTTC.

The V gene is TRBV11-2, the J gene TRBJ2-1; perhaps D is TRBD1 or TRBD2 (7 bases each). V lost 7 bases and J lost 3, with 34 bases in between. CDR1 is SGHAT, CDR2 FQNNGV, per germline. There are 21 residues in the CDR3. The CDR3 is CASKSPPRGTDQTSNYNEQFF. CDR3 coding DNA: TGTGCCAGCAAGTCTCCCCCCCGTGGGACAGACCAGACTAGCAACTACAATGAGCAGTTCTTC. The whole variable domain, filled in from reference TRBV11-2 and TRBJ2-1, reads EAGVAQSPRYKIIEKRQSVAFWCNPISGHATLYWYQQILGQGPKLLIQFQNNGVVDDSQLPKDRFSAERLKGVDSTLKIQPAKLEDSAVYLCASKSPPRGTDQTSNYNEQFFGPGTRLTVL.

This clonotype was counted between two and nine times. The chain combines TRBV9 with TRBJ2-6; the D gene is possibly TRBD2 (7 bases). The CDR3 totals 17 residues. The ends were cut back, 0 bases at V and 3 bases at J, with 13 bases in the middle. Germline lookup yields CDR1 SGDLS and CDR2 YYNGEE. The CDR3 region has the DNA TGTGCCAGCAGCGTAGTTCGGGGGGCAGGTGGGGCCAACGTCCTGACTTTC. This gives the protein CASSVVRGAGGANVLTF.

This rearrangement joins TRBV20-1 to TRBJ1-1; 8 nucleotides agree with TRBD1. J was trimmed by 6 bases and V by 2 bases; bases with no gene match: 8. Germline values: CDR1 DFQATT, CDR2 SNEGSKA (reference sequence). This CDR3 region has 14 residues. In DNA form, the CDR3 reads TGCAGTGCTAGACCAAGGACAGGGAGTCCTGAAGCTTTCTTT. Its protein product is CSARPRTGSPEAFF.

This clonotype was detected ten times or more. In DNA form, the CDR3 reads TGTGCCAGCAGTTTAACAGTCTCCTACAATGAGCAGTTCTTC. It specifies CASSLTVSYNEQFF. The rearrangement joins TRBV12-3 or TRBV12-4 to TRBJ2-1; the D is unclear. V lost 2 bases and J 0 bases, leaving 5 bases between the germline ends. This CDR3 has 14 amino acids.

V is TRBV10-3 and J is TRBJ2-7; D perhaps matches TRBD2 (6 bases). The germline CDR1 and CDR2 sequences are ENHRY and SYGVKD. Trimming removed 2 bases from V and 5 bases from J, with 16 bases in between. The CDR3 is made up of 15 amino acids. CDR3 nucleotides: TGTGCCATCAGTGAGCCTCGCGTTGGGGGGAACGAGCAGTACTTC. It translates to CAISEPRVGGNEQYF.

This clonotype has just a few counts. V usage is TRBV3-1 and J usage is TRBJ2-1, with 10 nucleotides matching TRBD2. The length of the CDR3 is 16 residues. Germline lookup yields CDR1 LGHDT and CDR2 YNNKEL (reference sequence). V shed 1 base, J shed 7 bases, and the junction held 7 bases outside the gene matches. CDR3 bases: TGTGCCAGCAGCCAAGGGGCACTAGCGGGAAAGAATGAGCAGTTCTTC. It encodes CASSQGALAGKNEQFF.

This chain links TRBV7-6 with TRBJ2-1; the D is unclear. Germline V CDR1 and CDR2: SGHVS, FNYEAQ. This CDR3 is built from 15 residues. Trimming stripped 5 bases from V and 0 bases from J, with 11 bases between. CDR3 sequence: CASSQTASSYNEQFF. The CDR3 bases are TGTGCCAGCAGCCAAACGGCTAGCTCCTACAATGAGCAGTTCTTC.

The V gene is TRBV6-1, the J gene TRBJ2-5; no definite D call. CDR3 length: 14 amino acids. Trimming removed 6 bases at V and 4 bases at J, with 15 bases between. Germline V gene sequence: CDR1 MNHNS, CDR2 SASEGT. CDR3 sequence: CASRLSWRPETQYF. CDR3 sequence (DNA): TGTGCCAGCAGACTTTCGTGGAGACCAGAGACCCAGTACTTC.

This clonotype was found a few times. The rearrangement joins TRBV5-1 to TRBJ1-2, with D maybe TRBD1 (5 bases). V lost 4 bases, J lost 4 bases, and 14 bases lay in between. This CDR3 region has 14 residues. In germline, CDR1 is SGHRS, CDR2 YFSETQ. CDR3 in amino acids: CASSLPGPGYGYTF. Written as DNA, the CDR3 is TGCGCCAGCAGCCTGCCGGGACCAGGCTATGGCTACACCTTC.

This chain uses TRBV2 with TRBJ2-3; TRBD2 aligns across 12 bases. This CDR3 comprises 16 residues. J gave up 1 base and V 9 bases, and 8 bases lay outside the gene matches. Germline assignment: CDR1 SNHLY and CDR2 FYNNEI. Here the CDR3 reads CASGPTSGRGTDTQYF. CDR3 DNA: TGTGCCAGTGGACCGACTAGCGGGAGAGGCACAGATACGCAGTATTTT.

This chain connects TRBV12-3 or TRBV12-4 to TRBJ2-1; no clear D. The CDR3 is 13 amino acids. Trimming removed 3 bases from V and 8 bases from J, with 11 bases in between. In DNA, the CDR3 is TGTGCCAGCAGTTTTTCTCGGGTTTATGAGCAGTTCTTC. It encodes CASSFSRVYEQFF.

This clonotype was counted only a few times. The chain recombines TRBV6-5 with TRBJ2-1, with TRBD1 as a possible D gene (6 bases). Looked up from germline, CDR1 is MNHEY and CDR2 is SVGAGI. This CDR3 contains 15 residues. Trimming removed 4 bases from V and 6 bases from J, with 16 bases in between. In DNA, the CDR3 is TGTGCCAGCAGTTGGTCCAGGACAGTCGGCAATGAGCAGTTCTTC. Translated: CASSWSRTVGNEQFF.

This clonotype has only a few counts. CDR3: CASSRPDSGANVLTF. The CDR3 nucleotides read TGTGCCAGCAGTAGGCCCGACTCTGGGGCCAACGTCCTGACTTTC. The gene calls are TRBV12-3 or TRBV12-4 and TRBJ2-6; D unclear. The CDR3 runs to 15 residues. V gave up 5 bases and J gave up 0 bases, with 8 bases separating them.

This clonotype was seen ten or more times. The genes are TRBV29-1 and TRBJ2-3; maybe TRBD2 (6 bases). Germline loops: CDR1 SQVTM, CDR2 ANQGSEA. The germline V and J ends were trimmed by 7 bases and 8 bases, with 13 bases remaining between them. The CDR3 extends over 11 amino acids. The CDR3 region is CSAVGGTTQYF. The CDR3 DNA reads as TGCAGCGCTGTGGGCGGGACTACGCAGTATTTT.